This T cell receptor beta chain stems from a study of blood T cell repertoires in COVID-19. At the level of the study: Spain, Italy and the United States supplied samples that represented acute and convalescent COVID-19. Nucleic acid was either cDNA or gDNA, and it came from T cells, B-cell-depleted T cells, or PBMCs.

As processed by the authors: Cell counts per sample came from amplifying reference gene primers. Sequencing was performed with immunoSEQ multiplex PCR; in TCRdb, only in-frame clones are kept and a portion is missing. V and J calls and clone size are those listed in that table; D and trimming were worked out from the DNA. The repertoire has roughly 130,000 clones, 70% to 90% of them found once; the top ten carry approximately 3.3%. V lost 3 bases and J lost 0, with 8 bases in between. The CDR3 spans 15 residues. Germline V gene sequence: CDR1 SNHLY, CDR2 FYNNEI. The clonotype was recovered from a woman aged 55 to 70 with acute or convalescent COVID-19. The sequenced sample consisted of peripheral blood. This chain links TRBV2 with TRBJ2-2; a weak D match, TRBD2 (5 bases). The CDR3 here is CASSEALANTGELFF. The CDR3 nucleotides read TGTGCCAGCAGTGAGGCACTAGCGAACACCGGGGAGCTGTTTTTT.